Here is one T cell receptor (beta chain) with its context. The antigen is unknown. Clones were read by immunoSEQ multiplex PCR, and TCRdb kept only the in-frame ones, dropping some. This table holds some 10,000 clones. The data derive from a study of T cells in women clearing cervical HPV infection. On the study more broadly: Only a few women had HLA typing results available.

General study results and limits: Repertoire richness, not evenness, was significantly elevated in CIN3+ cases versus controls.

The sequence came from a woman between 18 and 70 years old with a cervical HPV16 infection that either progressed to CIN3+ or cleared (not recorded which). Source material: blood buffy coat.

The CDR3 loop is CASSLAGGQDTQYF. Partial CDR3 DNA: TGTGCCAGCAGCTTAGCTGGGGGCCAAGATACG. J is TRBJ2-3 and V is TRBV7-9, with D possibly TRBD1 on 6 matching bases. The read falls 3 residues short of the CDR3 end, and the missing part is taken from the germline J gene. CDR1 is SEHNR, CDR2 FQNEAQ, per germline (reference sequence). V lost 0 bases and J 5 bases, leaving 9 bases between the germline ends. The CDR3 is 14 residues long.